This TCR beta chain was identified during a study of CD8 T cells in ankylosing spondylitis. Study-wide points: Among TCR beta sequences, a motif of 7 to 9 highly homologous variants appeared characteristic of ankylosing spondylitis blood. Significant enrichment of disease-linked clones was reported in matched ankylosing spondylitis synovial fluid.

Trimming stripped 8 bases from V and 6 bases from J, with 19 bases between. CDR3 length: 15 amino acids. From germline, CDR1 is MNHEY and CDR2 SMNVEV (reference sequence). On this clonotype itself: Its target is not known.

Making use of molecular barcodes, quantitative 5'-RACE generated TCR beta libraries. TCRdb fed the 5' RACE reads into MiXCR, producing one record per CDR3 protein. The table records 150,000 to 250,000 distinct CDR3 sequences, roughly 12% of them present only once. This TCR derives from a male donor with ankylosing spondylitis or in good health (not recorded which). Sequencing was done on a sample of blood, either unsorted or a sorted T cell fraction (not recorded which). The V call is TRBV27, the J call TRBJ2-2; D is perhaps TRBD1 or TRBD2 (6 bases each). CDR3 in amino acids: CASAGGLAYPGELFF. The DNA for the CDR3 is TGTGCCAGCGCTGGGGGGCTAGCTTATCCCGGGGAGCTGTTTTTT.